This T cell receptor (beta chain) was identified during a study of shared clonotypes between healthy human individuals. General study points: With several donors compared, roughly 5% of naive CD4 clonotypes were shared.

Germline V lookup: CDR1 MNHNS, CDR2 SASEGT. The CDR3 consists of 13 residues. V lost 7 bases and J lost 5; bases outside the gene matches: 5. TCRdb's table, derived via immunoSEQ multiplex PCR, lists solely in-frame clones and lacks some. The sample lists over 2 million clones, around 93% occurring once. Worth noting for this clone: Its antigen is still unknown.

Sequencing was performed on naive CD4+ T cells from PBMCs. Subset: CD45RA+ positively selected. The receptor was derived from a man aged 18 to 29 in good health. Some clones in this sample may be carry-over from other donors' samples. The chain carries TRBV6-1 and TRBJ2-5, with 9 bases fitting TRBD1. In nucleotides, the CDR3 is TGTGCCAGCACCTGGGACAGGGTCGAGACCCAGTACTTC. This encodes CASTWDRVETQYF.